The following is a T cell receptor beta chain sequence with its context. Trimming cost V 6 bases and J 6 bases, with 11 bases left between them. Germline CDR1 DFQATT, CDR2 SNEGSKA (reference sequence). The CDR3 runs 11 residues. Everyone who took part was roughly 18 to 89 years old, and they came from some 23 US areas. The sample is drawn from a study of blood T cell repertoires in COVID-19. Original handling: Reference gene primer amplification yielded estimated nucleated cell counts. Profiled with immunoSEQ multiplex PCR; TCRdb holds only in-frame clones, not every one. V, J and clone size are taken as reported in that table, and D and trimming were inferred from the DNA itself. The data hold roughly 200,000 clones, with more than 80% observed a single time.

The TCR comes from a man in his forties who had recovered from COVID-19. Sample: PBMCs or T cells enriched from blood (not recorded which). The genes are TRBV20-1 and TRBJ1-1, with D unresolved. The CDR3 protein is CSALDISEAFF. The CDR3 DNA follows: TGCAGTGCCCTCGACATATCTGAAGCTTTCTTT.